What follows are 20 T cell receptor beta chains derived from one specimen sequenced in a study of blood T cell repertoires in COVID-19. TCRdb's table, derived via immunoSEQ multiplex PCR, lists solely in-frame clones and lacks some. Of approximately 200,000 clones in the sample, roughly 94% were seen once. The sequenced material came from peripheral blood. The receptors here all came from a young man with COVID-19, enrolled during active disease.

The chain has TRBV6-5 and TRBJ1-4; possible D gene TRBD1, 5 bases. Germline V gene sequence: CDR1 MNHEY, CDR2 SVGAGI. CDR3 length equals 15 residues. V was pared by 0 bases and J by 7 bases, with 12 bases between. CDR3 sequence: CASSYSMQGTEKLFF. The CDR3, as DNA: TGTGCCAGCAGTTACTCGATGCAGGGAACTGAAAAACTGTTTTTT.

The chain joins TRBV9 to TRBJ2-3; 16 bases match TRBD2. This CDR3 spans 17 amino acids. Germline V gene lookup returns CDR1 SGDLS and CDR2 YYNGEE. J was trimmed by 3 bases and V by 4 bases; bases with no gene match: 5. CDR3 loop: CASSLGTSGGATDTQYF. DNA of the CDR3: TGTGCCAGCAGCCTTGGGACTAGCGGGGGGGCAACAGATACGCAGTATTTT.

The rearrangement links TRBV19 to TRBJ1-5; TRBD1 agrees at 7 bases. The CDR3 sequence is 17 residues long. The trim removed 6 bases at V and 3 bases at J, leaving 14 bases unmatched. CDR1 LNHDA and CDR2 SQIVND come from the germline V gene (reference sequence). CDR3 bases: TGTGCCAGTAGCACCGGGACAGTGAGGAAGATCAATCAGCCCCAGCATTTT. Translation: CASSTGTVRKINQPQHF.

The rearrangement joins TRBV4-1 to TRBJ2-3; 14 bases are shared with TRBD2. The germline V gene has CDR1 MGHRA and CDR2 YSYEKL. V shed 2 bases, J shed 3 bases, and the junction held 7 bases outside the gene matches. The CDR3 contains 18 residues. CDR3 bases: TGCGCCAGCAGCCAAACTAGACTAGCGGGGGGGCCTACAGATACGCAGTATTTT. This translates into CASSQTRLAGGPTDTQYF.

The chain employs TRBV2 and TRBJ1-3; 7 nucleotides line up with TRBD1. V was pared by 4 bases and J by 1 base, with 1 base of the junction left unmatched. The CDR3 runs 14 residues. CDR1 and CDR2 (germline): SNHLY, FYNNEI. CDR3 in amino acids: CASSVTGSGNTIYF. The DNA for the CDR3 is TGTGCCAGCAGTGTGACAGGGTCTGGAAACACCATATATTTT.

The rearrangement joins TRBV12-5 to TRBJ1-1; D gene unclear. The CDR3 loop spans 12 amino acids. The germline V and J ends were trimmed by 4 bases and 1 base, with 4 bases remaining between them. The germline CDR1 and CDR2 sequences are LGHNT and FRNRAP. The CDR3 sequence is CASGSQNTEAFF. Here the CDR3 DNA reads TGTGCTAGTGGTTCCCAGAACACTGAAGCTTTCTTT.

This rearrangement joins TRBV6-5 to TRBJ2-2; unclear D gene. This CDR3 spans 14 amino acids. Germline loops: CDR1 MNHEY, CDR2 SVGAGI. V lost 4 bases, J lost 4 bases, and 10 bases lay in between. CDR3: CASSLVDSTGELFF. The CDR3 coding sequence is TGTGCCAGCAGTTTAGTCGACTCCACCGGGGAGCTGTTTTTT.

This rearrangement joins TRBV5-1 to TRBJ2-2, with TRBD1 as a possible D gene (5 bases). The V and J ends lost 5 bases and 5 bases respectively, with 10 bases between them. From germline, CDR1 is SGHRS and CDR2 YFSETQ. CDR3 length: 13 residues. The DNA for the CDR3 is TGCGCCAGCAGTTCACAGGATACCGGGGAGCTGTTTTTT. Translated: CASSSQDTGELFF. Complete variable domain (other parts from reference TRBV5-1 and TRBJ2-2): KAGVTQTPRYLIKTRGQQVTLSCSPISGHRSVSWYQQTPGQGLQFLFEYFSETQRNKGNFPGRFSGRQFSNSRSEMNVSTLELGDSALYLCASSSQDTGELFFGEGSRLTVL.

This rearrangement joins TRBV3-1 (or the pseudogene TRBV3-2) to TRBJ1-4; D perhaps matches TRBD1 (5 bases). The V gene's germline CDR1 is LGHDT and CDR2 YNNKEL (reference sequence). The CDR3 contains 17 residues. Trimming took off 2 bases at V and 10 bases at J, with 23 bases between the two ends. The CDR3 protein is CASSQSSIWEGRGKLFF. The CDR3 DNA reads TGTGCCAGCAGCCAATCGTCGATTTGGGAAGGGAGGGGAAAACTGTTTTTT.

CDR3 protein: CAWKSGRGYEQYF. The CDR3 bases are TGTGCCTGGAAGAGTGGCAGGGGGTACGAGCAGTACTTC. This chain connects TRBV30 to TRBJ2-7, with 7 bases identical to TRBD1. Looked up from germline, CDR1 is GTSNPN and CDR2 is SVGIG (reference sequence). The CDR3 covers 13 residues. V was pared by 4 bases and J by 4 bases, with 7 bases of the junction left unmatched.

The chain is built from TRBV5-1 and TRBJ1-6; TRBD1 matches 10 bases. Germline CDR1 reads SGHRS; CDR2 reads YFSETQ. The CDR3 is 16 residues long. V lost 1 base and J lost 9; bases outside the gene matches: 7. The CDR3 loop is CASSLRGQGGISPLHF. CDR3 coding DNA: TGCGCCAGCAGCTTGCGTGGACAGGGGGGAATTTCACCCCTCCACTTT.

CDR3 DNA: TGTGCCAGCAGTGGGTATCGGGACAGCGGCTACACCTTC. It specifies CASSGYRDSGYTF. The rearrangement links TRBV25-1 to TRBJ1-2; 7 bases align to TRBD1. The CDR3 loop spans 13 amino acids. Germline V CDR1 and CDR2: MGHDK, SYGVNS. The trim removed 4 bases at V and 8 bases at J, leaving 7 bases unmatched.

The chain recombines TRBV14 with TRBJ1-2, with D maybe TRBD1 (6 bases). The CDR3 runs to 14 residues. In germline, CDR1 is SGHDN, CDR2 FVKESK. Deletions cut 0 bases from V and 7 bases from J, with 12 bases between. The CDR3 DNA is TGTGCCAGCAGCCAAGATCTTCGGGGGGCTGGCTACACCTTC. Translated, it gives CASSQDLRGAGYTF.

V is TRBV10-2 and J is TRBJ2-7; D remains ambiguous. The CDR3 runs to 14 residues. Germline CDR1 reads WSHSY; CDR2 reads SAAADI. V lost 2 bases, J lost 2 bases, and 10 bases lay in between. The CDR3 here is CASSEIGQTYEQYF. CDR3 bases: TGCGCCAGCAGTGAGATTGGGCAGACCTACGAGCAGTACTTC.

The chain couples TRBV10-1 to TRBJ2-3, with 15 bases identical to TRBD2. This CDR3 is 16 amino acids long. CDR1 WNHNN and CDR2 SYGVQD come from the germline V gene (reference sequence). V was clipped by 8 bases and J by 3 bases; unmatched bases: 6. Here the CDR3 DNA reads TGCGCCAGCGGTTCCGGACTAGCGGGGGGGACAGATACGCAGTATTTT. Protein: CASGSGLAGGTDTQYF.

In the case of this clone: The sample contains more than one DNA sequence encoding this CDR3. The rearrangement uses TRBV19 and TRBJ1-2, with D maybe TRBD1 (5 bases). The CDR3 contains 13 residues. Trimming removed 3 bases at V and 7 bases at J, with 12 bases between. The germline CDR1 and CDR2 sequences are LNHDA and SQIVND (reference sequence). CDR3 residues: CASSIEGVGGYTF. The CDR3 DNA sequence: TGTGCCAGTAGTATCGAAGGGGTAGGTGGCTACACCTTC.

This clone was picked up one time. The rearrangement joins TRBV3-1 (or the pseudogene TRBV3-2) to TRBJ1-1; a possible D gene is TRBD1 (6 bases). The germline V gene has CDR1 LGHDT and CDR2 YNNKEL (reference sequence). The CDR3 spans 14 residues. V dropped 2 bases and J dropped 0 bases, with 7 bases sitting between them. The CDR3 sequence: CASSQSGVNTEAFF. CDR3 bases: TGTGCCAGCAGCCAATCAGGGGTGAACACTGAAGCTTTCTTT.

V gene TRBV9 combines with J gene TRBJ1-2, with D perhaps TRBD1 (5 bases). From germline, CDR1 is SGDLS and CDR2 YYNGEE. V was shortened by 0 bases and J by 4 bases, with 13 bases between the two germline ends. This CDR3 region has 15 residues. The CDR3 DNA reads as TGTGCCAGCAGCGTAGACCAGGGTCCGATCTATGGCTACACCTTC. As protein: CASSVDQGPIYGYTF.

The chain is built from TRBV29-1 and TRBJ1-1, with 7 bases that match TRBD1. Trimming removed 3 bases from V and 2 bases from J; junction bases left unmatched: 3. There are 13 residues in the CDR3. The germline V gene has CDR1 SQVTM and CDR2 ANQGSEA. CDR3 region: CSVERQGNTEAFF. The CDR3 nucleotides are TGCAGCGTTGAGCGACAGGGTAACACTGAAGCTTTCTTT.

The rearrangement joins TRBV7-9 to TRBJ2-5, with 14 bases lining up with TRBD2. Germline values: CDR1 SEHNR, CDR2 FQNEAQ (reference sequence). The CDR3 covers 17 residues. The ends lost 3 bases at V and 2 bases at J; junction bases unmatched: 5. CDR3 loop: CASSFGTSGGHQETQYF. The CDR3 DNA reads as TGTGCCAGCAGCTTCGGGACTAGCGGGGGCCATCAAGAGACCCAGTACTTC.